Sequencing of this T cell receptor (beta chain) was carried out in a study of OX40 agonist ivuxolimab in advanced cancers. Background on the study: Those enrolled were roughly 85% male, with a mean age of 60 years and ages from roughly 20 to 90. Three individuals attained partial responses, comprising one hepatocellular carcinoma case and two cutaneous melanoma cases. Study outcomes and limitations: Part of the nonresponder group also had normalized T-cell clonal expansion that was low.

A remark on this clone: The target antigen is unknown.

Peripheral blood came from all dose cohorts at three timepoints. The germline V and J ends were trimmed by 3 bases and 0 bases, with 8 bases remaining between them. The CDR3 has 14 amino acids. Germline V gene lookup returns CDR1 SGHAT and CDR2 FQDESV (reference sequence). TCRdb's copy holds only in-frame clones and misses some; the assay was immunoSEQ multiplex PCR. Counted here are approximately 82,000 clones, about 83% occurring once; the ten biggest clones make up 20% to 25%. The J gene is TRBJ1-2, the V gene TRBV11-1; D not certain. The clonotype was recovered from an adult with an advanced solid tumor such as melanoma, head and neck, liver or kidney cancer. Sequences were derived from CD4+ or CD8+ T cells sorted from blood, sampled in a trial of the OX40 agonist ivuxolimab. CDR3 sequence (DNA): TGTGCCAGCAGCTTGGGATATTCTAACTATGGCTACACCTTC. Translating gives CASSLGYSNYGYTF.